These T cell receptor beta chains were read from a single sample in a study of CD8 T cells in ankylosing spondylitis. TCRdb re-called the 5' RACE reads through MiXCR, storing one row per CDR3 protein. The sample shows 120,000 or so distinct CDR3 sequences, approximately 13% of them seen only once. Sequencing input: blood, either unsorted or a sorted T cell fraction (not recorded which). The receptors were gathered from a female donor with ankylosing spondylitis or in good health (not recorded which). Each CDR3 is given with its conserved first and last residue. The order of the fields is clone size, J gene, D gene, V gene, CDR3 DNA, CDR3 protein. A D gene is named only where the DNA matches it firmly. Size values are once, few and many counts, or a class for expanded clones, and some rows have none.

abundance: NA
j_gene: TRBJ2-1
d_gene: TRBD1
v_gene: TRBV11-2
CDR3nt: TGTGCCAGCAGCTTGAATGCCGGGACAGAAAATGAGCAGTTCTTC
CDR3aa: CASSLNAGTENEQFF

abundance: many
j_gene: TRBJ2-1
d_gene: TRBD2
v_gene: TRBV29-1
CDR3nt: TGCAGCGTCGGGACTAGAGGGACCTACAATGAGCAGTTCTTC
CDR3aa: CSVGTRGTYNEQFF

abundance: many
j_gene: TRBJ1-3
d_gene: NA
v_gene: TRBV29-1
CDR3nt: TGCAGCGTCCCCGACAGCTCTGGAAACACCATATATTTT
CDR3aa: CSVPDSSGNTIYF

abundance: many
j_gene: TRBJ2-3
d_gene: TRBD1
v_gene: TRBV6-1
CDR3nt: TGTGCCAGCAGGCCTAGGGGGCGTGAGGATACGCAGTATTTT
CDR3aa: CASRPRGREDTQYF

abundance: NA
j_gene: TRBJ2-7
d_gene: TRBD1
v_gene: TRBV13
CDR3nt: TGTGCCAGCAGCTCCCCGGGACAGGGCGGCTACGAGCAGTACTTC
CDR3aa: CASSSPGQGGYEQYF

abundance: many
j_gene: TRBJ2-7
d_gene: TRBD2
v_gene: TRBV20-1
CDR3nt: TGCAGTGCTAGACGTAGCGGGAGCACGTACGAGCAGTACTTC
CDR3aa: CSARRSGSTYEQYF

abundance: NA
j_gene: TRBJ2-1
d_gene: TRBD2
v_gene: TRBV5-1
CDR3nt: TGCGCCAGCAGCCTAACTAGCGGGAGGCTCCATGAGCAGTTCTTC
CDR3aa: CASSLTSGRLHEQFF

abundance: NA
j_gene: TRBJ2-2
d_gene: NA
v_gene: TRBV24-1
CDR3nt: TGTGCCAGCAAAAAATGGACGATGGGGAACACCGGGGAGCTGTTTTTT
CDR3aa: CASKKWTMGNTGELFF

abundance: few
j_gene: TRBJ1-5
d_gene: TRBD1
v_gene: TRBV12-3/TRBV12-4
CDR3nt: TGTGCCAGCAGTTTATTCAGGGGGGGTCAGCCCCAGCATTTT
CDR3aa: CASSLFRGGQPQHF

abundance: NA
j_gene: TRBJ2-1
d_gene: NA
v_gene: TRBV6-2/TRBV6-3
CDR3nt: TGTGCCACCGATCGAACTAGCTTGAGCTACAATGAGCAGTTCTTC
CDR3aa: CATDRTSLSYNEQFF

abundance: many
j_gene: TRBJ2-1
d_gene: TRBD2
v_gene: TRBV11-2
CDR3nt: TGTGCCAGCAGCTTAGATCGACCAGGGACTAGCGGGGGCTACAATGAGCAGTTCTTC
CDR3aa: CASSLDRPGTSGGYNEQFF

abundance: NA
j_gene: TRBJ2-1
d_gene: NA
v_gene: TRBV9
CDR3nt: TGTGCCAGCAGCACTAGTGGGAGCCGAACCTACAATGAGCAGTTCTTC
CDR3aa: CASSTSGSRTYNEQFF

abundance: many
j_gene: TRBJ1-5
d_gene: TRBD1
v_gene: TRBV24-1
CDR3nt: TGTGCCACCAGTCGACAGGGAGGTCAGCCCCAGCATTTT
CDR3aa: CATSRQGGQPQHF

abundance: few
j_gene: TRBJ2-5
d_gene: TRBD2
v_gene: TRBV18
CDR3nt: TGTGCCAGTCGAACGCTAGCGGGGGAAGAAGAGACCCAGTACTTC
CDR3aa: CASRTLAGEEETQYF

abundance: NA
j_gene: TRBJ1-6
d_gene: NA
v_gene: TRBV12-3/TRBV12-4
CDR3nt: TGTGCCAGCAGTTTACGGGAGGTGAATAATTCACCCCTCCACTTT
CDR3aa: CASSLREVNNSPLHF

abundance: many
j_gene: TRBJ1-1
d_gene: NA
v_gene: TRBV3-1
CDR3nt: TGTGCCAGCAGCCCCGGACAGAATGGAGTTAGAGCTTTCTTT
CDR3aa: CASSPGQNGVRAFF

abundance: many
j_gene: TRBJ1-6
d_gene: NA
v_gene: TRBV7-6
CDR3nt: TGTGCCAGCAGCCCTCAGGGAGGCAATTCACCCCTCCACTTT
CDR3aa: CASSPQGGNSPLHF

abundance: many
j_gene: TRBJ1-5
d_gene: NA
v_gene: TRBV12-3/TRBV12-4
CDR3nt: TGTGCCAGCAGTTTGCGGAGCAATCAGCCCCAGCATTTT
CDR3aa: CASSLRSNQPQHF

abundance: many
j_gene: TRBJ2-2
d_gene: TRBD1
v_gene: TRBV10-3
CDR3nt: TGTGCCATCAGTGAGTCGACAGGGCGAACCGGGGAGCTGTTTTTT
CDR3aa: CAISESTGRTGELFF

abundance: many
j_gene: TRBJ1-1
d_gene: TRBD1
v_gene: TRBV28
CDR3nt: TGTGCCAGCAGTTCCCCGACAGGGGCTAGTAATACTGAAGCTTTCTTT
CDR3aa: CASSSPTGASNTEAFF

abundance: few
j_gene: TRBJ2-3
d_gene: TRBD2
v_gene: TRBV28
CDR3nt: TGTGCCAGCATCCCTGCCGGGACTACTAAGTATTTT
CDR3aa: CASIPAGTTKYF

abundance: few
j_gene: TRBJ1-5
d_gene: TRBD1
v_gene: TRBV6-1
CDR3nt: TGTGCCAGCAGCCGGGACAGCGGTCAGCCCCAGCATTTT
CDR3aa: CASSRDSGQPQHF

abundance: few
j_gene: TRBJ1-5
d_gene: NA
v_gene: TRBV6-5
CDR3nt: TGTGCCAGCAGTTACTCGTTTGGTCAGCCCCAGCATTTT
CDR3aa: CASSYSFGQPQHF

abundance: few
j_gene: TRBJ2-3
d_gene: NA
v_gene: TRBV2
CDR3nt: TGTGCCAGCAGTCCTCCAGGGTATGGCACAGATACGCAGTATTTT
CDR3aa: CASSPPGYGTDTQYF